The clone carrying this T cell receptor beta chain was counted a few times. This record comes from a study of regulatory T cells in long-lasting Graves disease. For TCR beta, libraries came from iRepertoire HTBI primers and Arm-PCR of CDR3 regions. TCRdb recomputed calls from the multiplex PCR reads with MiXCR, one row per CDR3 protein. The profile shows hundreds of thousands of distinct CDR3 sequences, 16% of them singletons. This sample's time point: newly diagnosed GD, antithyroid drugs for less than 3 months. From PBMCs, RNA was extracted and then used to make the TCR library. Germline lookup yields CDR1 LGHNT and CDR2 FRNRAP. Trimming removed 2 bases at V and 5 bases at J, with 5 bases between. The CDR3 runs 12 residues. These data were likewise used in another study, on T cells in Graves' hyperthyroidism and ophthalmopathy.

This receptor was taken from a woman aged 25 to 45 with Graves disease. Sequences were derived from peripheral blood mononuclear cells (PBMCs), sampled at new diagnosis, from a patient treated with antithyroid drugs. The V and J genes are TRBV12-5 and TRBJ2-3; the D gene is possibly TRBD2 (5 bases). CDR3 in amino acids: CASGLREDTQYF. Written as DNA, the CDR3 is TGTGCTAGTGGTTTGCGGGAAGATACGCAGTATTTT.